This T cell receptor (beta chain) stems from a study of blood T cell repertoires in COVID-19. Study-wide background: Sample material is recorded as cDNA or gDNA derived from T cells, B-cell-depleted T cells, or PBMCs.

Per the original data handling: Amplification with reference gene primers provided the estimates of nucleated cell counts. Clones were sequenced by immunoSEQ multiplex PCR, and TCRdb holds only the in-frame ones, with some missing. D and trimming were read from the DNA, whereas the V and J calls and clone size are those reported in that table. The data contain roughly 50,000 clones, less than 95% of them singletons. Germline V gene lookup returns CDR1 SGDLS and CDR2 YYNGEE. The ends lost 4 bases at V and 4 bases at J; junction bases unmatched: 13. The CDR3 extends over 16 amino acids. This TCR derives from a man between 65 and 80 years old with acute or convalescent COVID-19. This chain links TRBV9 with TRBJ1-2; the match to TRBD1 covers 7 bases. The source material was peripheral blood. CDR3 in DNA: TGTGCCAGCAGCCCCCCGACAGGGAGAAAGGGCTATGGCTACACCTTC. It is translated as CASSPPTGRKGYGYTF.